This T cell receptor (beta chain) appears in the sequencing data of a study of CD8 T cells in ankylosing spondylitis. In germline, CDR1 is SGHRS, CDR2 YFSETQ. V was pared by 3 bases and J by 0 bases, with 15 bases between. The CDR3 runs to 16 residues. This clonotype was detected many times. Its antigen is not identified. TCRdb fed the 5' RACE reads into MiXCR, producing one record per CDR3 protein. The sample includes more than 650,000 distinct CDR3 sequences, approximately 12% of them seen just once. General study results and limits: Ankylosing spondylitis blood seemed to carry a telltale TCR beta motif made of several highly homologous variants.

The source of this sequence is a male donor with ankylosing spondylitis. The sequenced sample was blood, either unsorted or a sorted T cell fraction (not recorded which). The chain is built from TRBV5-1 and TRBJ1-1; tentatively, D is TRBD1 (6 bases). The CDR3 loop reads CASSYSTGYMNTEAFF. The CDR3 coding sequence is TGCGCCAGCAGCTACAGTACAGGGTACATGAACACTGAAGCTTTCTTT.